The clone carrying this TCR beta chain was seen only a few times. Per the original methods: Amplifying reference gene primers gave estimates of nucleated cell counts. Profiled with immunoSEQ multiplex PCR; TCRdb holds only in-frame clones, not every one. D and trimming come from the DNA, and the V and J calls and clone size come from that table. The sample consists of some 200,000 clones, around 83% of them appearing once. This sample stems from a study of blood T cell repertoires in COVID-19. Study information: Specimens from acute and convalescent COVID-19 originated in the United States, Italy and Spain. PBMCs, B-cell-depleted T cells, or T cells provided the cDNA or gDNA that made up the material.

The receptor's source is a man aged 45-65 years who had recovered from COVID-19. Specimen: peripheral blood.

The CDR3 here is CASSARVGVGDTEAFF. The DNA of the CDR3 is TGTGCCAGCAGCGCGAGGGTCGGAGTCGGGGACACTGAAGCTTTCTTT. V gene TRBV11-2 combines with J gene TRBJ1-1; D not resolved. The ends were cut back, 5 bases at V and 3 bases at J, with 19 bases in the middle. CDR1 SGHAT and CDR2 FQNNGV come from the germline V gene. The CDR3 spans 16 residues.